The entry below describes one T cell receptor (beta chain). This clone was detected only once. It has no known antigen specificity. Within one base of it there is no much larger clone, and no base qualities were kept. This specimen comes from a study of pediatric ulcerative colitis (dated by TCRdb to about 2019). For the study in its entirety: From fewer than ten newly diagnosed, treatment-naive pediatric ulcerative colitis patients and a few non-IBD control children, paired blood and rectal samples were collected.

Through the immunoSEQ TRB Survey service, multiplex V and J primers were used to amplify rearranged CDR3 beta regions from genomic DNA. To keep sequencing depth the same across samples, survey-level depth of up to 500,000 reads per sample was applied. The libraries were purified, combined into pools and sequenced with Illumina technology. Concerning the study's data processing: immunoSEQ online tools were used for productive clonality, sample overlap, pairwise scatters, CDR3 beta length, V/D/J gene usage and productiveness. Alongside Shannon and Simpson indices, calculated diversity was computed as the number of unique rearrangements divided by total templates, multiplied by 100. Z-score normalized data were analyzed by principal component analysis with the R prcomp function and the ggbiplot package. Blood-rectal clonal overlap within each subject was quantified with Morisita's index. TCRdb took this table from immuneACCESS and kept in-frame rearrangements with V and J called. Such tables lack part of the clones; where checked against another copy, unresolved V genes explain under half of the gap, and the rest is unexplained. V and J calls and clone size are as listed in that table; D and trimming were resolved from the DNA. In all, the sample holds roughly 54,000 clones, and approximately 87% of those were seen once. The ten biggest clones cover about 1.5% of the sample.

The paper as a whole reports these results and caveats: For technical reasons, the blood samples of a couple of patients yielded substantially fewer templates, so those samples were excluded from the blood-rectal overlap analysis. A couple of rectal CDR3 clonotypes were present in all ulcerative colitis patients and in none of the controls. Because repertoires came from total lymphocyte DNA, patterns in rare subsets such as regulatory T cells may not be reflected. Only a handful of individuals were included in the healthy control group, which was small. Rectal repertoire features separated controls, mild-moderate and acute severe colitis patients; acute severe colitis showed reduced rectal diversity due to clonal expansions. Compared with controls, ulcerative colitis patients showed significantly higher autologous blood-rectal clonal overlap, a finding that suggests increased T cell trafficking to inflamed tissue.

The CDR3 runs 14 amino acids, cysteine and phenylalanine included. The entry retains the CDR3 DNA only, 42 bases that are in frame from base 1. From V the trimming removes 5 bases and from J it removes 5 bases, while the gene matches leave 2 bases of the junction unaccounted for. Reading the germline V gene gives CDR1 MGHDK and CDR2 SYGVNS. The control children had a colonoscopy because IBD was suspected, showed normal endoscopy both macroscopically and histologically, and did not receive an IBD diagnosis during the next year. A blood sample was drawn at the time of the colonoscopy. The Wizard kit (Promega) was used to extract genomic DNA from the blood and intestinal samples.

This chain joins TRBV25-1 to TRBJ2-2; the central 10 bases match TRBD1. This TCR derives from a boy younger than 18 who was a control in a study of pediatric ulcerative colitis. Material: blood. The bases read TGTGCCAGCAGTCGGACAGGGGGGACCGGGGAGCTGTTTTTT. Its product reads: CASSRTGGTGELFF.